This TCR beta chain was observed in a study of cytomegalovirus exposure and HLA in healthy donors. Across the study: The same platform was used for the 110 or so validation repertoires and the roughly 640 first-cohort repertoires, a later analysis reported.

The ends were cut back, 3 bases at V and 5 bases at J, with 14 bases in the middle. CDR1 WSHSY and CDR2 SAAADI come from the germline V gene. The CDR3 spans 14 residues. A word on this clone: Its specificity is unknown.

Study findings and constraints: Cytomegalovirus-associated TCR beta chains were listed, numbering some 170. Reports credit the classifier with highly specific, highly sensitive diagnosis of cytomegalovirus status.

Profiled with immunoSEQ multiplex PCR; TCRdb holds only in-frame clones, not every one. The data contain more than 300,000 clones, around 86% of them singletons. The sample consisted of PBMCs. The rearrangement uses TRBV10-2 and TRBJ2-7; maybe TRBD1 (5 bases). This clonotype was sampled from a woman aged 18-29 years in good health and CMV-seronegative. The chain's CDR3 is CASSESAGFNEQYF. CDR3 coding DNA: TGCGCCAGCAGTGAAAGCGCAGGGTTCAACGAGCAGTACTTC.